This TCR beta chain was retrieved from a study of T cells in Graves' hyperthyroidism and ophthalmopathy. In the case of this clonotype: Its specificity is not known. A read error may explain this, as a much larger clone is one base away.

The TCR beta CDR3 regions underwent amplification using RNA transcripts as the source. HTBI primers drove first-round RT-PCR of the TCR CDR3. TCRdb reanalysed the multiplex PCR reads using MiXCR and keeps one entry per CDR3 protein. Among about 400,000 distinct CDR3 sequences listed, roughly 15% were seen once. General study findings and limits: Most thyroid clonotypes expanded above 0.001 appeared in blood too.

Per the germline V gene, CDR1 is SEHNR and CDR2 is FQNEAQ (reference sequence). V dropped 5 bases and J dropped 7 bases, with 17 bases sitting between them. CDR3 size: 15 residues. The sequenced sample was blood. The source of this sequence is a man in his late teens or twenties with Graves' ophthalmopathy. The chain is built from TRBV7-9 and TRBJ1-4; the D gene is possibly TRBD1 (6 bases). CDR3 in DNA: TGTGCCAGCAGCCCATTCGGCAGGGGCCGTGAAAAACTGTTTTTT. It codes for CASSPFGRGREKLFF.